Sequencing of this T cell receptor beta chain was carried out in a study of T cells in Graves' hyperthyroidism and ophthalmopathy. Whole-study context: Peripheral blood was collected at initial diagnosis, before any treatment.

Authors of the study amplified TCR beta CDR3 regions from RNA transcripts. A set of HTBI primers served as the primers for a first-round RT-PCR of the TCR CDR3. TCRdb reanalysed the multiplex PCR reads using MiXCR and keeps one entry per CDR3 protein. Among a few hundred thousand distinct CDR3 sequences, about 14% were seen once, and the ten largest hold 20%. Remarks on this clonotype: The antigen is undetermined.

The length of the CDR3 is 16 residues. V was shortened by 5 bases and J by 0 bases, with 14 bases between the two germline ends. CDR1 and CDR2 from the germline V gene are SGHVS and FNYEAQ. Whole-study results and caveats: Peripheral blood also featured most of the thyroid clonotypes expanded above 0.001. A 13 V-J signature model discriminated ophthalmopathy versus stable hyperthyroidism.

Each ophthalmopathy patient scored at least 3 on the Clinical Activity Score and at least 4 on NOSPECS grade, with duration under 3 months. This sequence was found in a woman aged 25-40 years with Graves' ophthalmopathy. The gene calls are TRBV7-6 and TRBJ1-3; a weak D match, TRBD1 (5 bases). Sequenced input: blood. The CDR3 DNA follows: TGTGCCAGCAGCCGATCGGGACGAACCTCTGGAAACACCATATATTTT. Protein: CASSRSGRTSGNTIYF.